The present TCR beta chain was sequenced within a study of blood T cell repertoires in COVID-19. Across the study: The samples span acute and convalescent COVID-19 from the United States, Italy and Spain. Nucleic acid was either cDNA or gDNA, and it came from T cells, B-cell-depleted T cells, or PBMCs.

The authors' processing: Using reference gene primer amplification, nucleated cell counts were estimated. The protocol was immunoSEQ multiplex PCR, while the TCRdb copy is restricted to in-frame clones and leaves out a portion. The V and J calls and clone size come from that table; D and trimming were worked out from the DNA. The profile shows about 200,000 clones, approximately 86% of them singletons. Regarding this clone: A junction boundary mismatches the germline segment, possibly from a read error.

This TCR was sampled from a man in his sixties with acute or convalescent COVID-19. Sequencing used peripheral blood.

The CDR3 reads CASSHSRDRGPYEQYF. As DNA, the CDR3 is TGTGCCAGCAGTCACTCCCGGGACAGGGGTCCCTACGAGCAGTACTTC. The chain is built from TRBV6-5 and TRBJ2-7, with 10 nucleotides matching TRBD1. The CDR3 has 16 amino acids. Germline loops: CDR1 MNHEY, CDR2 SVGAGI.